This TCR beta chain comes out of a study of T cell responses to AZD1222 COVID-19 vaccine. Overall study findings and caveats: Two AZD1222 doses significantly raised spike-specific TCR breadth and depth over controls. Females outnumbered males among donors, who were mostly white British; clonal diversity was possibly underestimated.

This CDR3 has 14 residues. Trimming stripped 1 base from V and 0 bases from J, with 6 bases between. Germline lookup yields CDR1 LGHDT and CDR2 YNNKEL (reference sequence). Points on this clone: Its cognate antigen is unknown.

This table comes from immunoSEQ multiplex PCR, and its TCRdb copy is limited to in-frame clones, with some not included. This table holds around 60,000 clones, around 90% found once. This receptor was taken from an adult in good health. The specimen comprised peripheral blood, sampled on day 0 of AZD1222 vaccination. The chain is built from TRBV3-1 (or the pseudogene TRBV3-2) and TRBJ1-1; D gene ambiguous. CDR3: CASSQVGMNTEAFF. The CDR3, as DNA: TGTGCCAGCAGCCAAGTGGGGATGAACACTGAAGCTTTCTTT.